The clone carrying this T cell receptor beta chain was detected only a few times. This CDR3 region has 15 residues. Germline CDR1 and CDR2: MNHEY and SVGAGI. Unmatched junction bases numbered 7, after V lost 5 bases and J lost 0 bases. The data are from a study of memory CD4+ T cells and cytomegalovirus serostatus. The data were produced by immunoSEQ multiplex PCR, yet TCRdb's version contains in-frame clones alone and is incomplete. The profile shows 30,000 to 40,000 clones, 65% to 80% of them singletons. The sort gate was single viable CD3+CD4+CD8-CD45RO+ cells for memory CD4+ T cells. J is TRBJ2-7 and V is TRBV6-5, with 7 bases that match TRBD1. The sequenced sample was memory CD4+ T cells from blood. This TCR came from an adult in good health and CMV-seropositive. The CDR3 spells CASSQGWDSSYEQYF. CDR3 bases: TGTGCCAGCAGTCAAGGCTGGGACAGCTCCTACGAGCAGTACTTC.